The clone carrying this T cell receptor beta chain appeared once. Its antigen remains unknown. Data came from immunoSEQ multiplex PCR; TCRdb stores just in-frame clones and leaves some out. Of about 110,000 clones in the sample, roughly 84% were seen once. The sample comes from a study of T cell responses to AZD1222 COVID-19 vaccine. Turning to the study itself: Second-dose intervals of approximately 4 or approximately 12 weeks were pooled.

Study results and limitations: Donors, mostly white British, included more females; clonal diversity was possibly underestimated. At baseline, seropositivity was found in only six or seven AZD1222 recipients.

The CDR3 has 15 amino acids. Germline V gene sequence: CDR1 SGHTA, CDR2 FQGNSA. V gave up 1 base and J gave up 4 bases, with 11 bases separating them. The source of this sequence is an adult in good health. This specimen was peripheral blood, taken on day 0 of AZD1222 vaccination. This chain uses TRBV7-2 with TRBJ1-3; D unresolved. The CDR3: CASSLEWGSGNTIYF. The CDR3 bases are TGTGCCAGCAGCTTAGAGTGGGGATCGGGAAACACCATATATTTT. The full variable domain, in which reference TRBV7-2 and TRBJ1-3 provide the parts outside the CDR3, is GAGVSQSPSNKVTEKGKDVELRCDPISGHTALYWYRQSLGQGLEFLIYFQGNSAPDKSGLPSDRFSAERTGGSVSTLTIQRTQQEDSAVYLCASSLEWGSGNTIYFGEGSWLTVV.